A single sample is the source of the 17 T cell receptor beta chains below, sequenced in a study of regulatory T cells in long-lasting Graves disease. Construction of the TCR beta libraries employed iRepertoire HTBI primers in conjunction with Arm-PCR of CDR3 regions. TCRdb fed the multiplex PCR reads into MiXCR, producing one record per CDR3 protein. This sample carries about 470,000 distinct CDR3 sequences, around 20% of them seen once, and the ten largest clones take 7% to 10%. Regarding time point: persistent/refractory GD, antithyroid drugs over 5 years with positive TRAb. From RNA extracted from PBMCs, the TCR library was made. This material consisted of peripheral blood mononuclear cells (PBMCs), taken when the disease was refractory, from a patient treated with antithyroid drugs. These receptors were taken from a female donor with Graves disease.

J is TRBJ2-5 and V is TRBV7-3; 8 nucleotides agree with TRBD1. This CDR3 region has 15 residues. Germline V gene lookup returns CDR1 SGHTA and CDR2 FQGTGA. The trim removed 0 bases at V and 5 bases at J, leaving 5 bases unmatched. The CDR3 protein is CASSLTRGPQETQYF. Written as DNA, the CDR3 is TGTGCCAGCAGCTTAACCAGGGGGCCTCAGGAGACCCAGTACTTC.

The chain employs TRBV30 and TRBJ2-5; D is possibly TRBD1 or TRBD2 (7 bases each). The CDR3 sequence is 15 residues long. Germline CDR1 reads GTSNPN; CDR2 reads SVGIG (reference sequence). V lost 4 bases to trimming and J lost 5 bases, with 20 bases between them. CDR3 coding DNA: TGTGCCTGGACCCCCAGGGGGGGTCTTGGCGAGACCCAGTACTTC. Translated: CAWTPRGGLGETQYF.

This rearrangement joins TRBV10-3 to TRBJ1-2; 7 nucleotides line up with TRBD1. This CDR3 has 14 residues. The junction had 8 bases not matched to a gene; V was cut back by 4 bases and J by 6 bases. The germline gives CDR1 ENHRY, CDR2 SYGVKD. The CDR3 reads CAISVGRQGDGYTF. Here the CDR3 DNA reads TGTGCCATCAGTGTGGGTCGACAGGGAGATGGCTACACCTTC.

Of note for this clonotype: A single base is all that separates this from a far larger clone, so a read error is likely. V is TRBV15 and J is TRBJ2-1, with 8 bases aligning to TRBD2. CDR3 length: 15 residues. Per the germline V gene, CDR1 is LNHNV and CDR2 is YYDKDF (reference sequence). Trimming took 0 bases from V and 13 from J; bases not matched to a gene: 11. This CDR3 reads CATSRDAGGGETQFF. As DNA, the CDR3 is TGTGCCACCAGCAGAGATGCGGGAGGAGGTGAGACCCAGTTCTTC.

The CDR3 region has the DNA TGTGCCAGCAGTTACTCAGTCCGGTATGGGGAGCAGTTCTTC. Protein sequence: CASSYSVRYGEQFF. V is TRBV6-2 or TRBV6-3 and J is TRBJ2-1; D remains ambiguous. Germline CDR1 MNHEY, CDR2 SVGEGT. Trimming left V 0 bases short and J 10 bases short, with 13 bases between. The CDR3 runs 14 residues.

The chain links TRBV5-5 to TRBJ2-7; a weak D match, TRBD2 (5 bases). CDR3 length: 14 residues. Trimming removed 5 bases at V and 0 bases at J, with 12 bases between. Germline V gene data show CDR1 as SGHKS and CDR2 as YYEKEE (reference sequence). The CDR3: CASSPGAGSYEQYF. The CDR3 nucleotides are TGTGCCAGCAGTCCCGGTGCGGGCTCCTACGAGCAGTACTTC. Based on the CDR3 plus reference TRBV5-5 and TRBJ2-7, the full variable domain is DAGVTQSPTHLIKTRGQQVTLRCSPISGHKSVSWYQQVLGQGPQFIFQYYEKEERGRGNFPDRFSARQFPNYSSELNVNALLLGDSALYLCASSPGAGSYEQYFGPGTRLTVT.

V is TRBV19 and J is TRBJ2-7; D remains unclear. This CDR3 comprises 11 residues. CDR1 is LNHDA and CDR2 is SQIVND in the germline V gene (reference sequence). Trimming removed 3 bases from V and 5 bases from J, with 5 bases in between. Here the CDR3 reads CASSIADEQYF. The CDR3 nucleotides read TGTGCCAGTAGTATCGCGGACGAGCAGTACTTC.

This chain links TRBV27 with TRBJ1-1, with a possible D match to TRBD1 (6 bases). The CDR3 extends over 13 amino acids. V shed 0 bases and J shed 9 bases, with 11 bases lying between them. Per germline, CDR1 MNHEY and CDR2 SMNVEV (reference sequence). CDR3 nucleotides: TGTGCCAGCAGTTTATCTGGACAGCCTAAAGCTTTCTTT. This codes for CASSLSGQPKAFF.

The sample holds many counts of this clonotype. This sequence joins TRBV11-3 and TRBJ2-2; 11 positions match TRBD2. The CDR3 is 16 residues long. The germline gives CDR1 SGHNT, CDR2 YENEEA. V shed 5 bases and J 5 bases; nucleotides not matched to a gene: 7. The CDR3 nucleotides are TGTGCCAGCAGCCCCTCTAGCGGGAGGTGGACCGGGGAGCTGTTTTTT. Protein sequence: CASSPSSGRWTGELFF.

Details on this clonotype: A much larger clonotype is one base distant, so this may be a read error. CDR3 region: CATSRRGATDTEAFF. The CDR3 nucleotides read TGTGCCACCAGCAGACGGGGGGCGACTGACACTGAAGCTTTCTTT. The chain uses TRBV15 and TRBJ1-1; D perhaps matches TRBD1 (6 bases). This CDR3 spans 15 amino acids. V lost 2 bases and J lost 3, with 13 bases in between. Germline V gene data show CDR1 as LNHNV and CDR2 as YYDKDF (reference sequence).

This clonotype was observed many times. Here the CDR3 reads CASSYSRRGSNQPQHF. CDR3 sequence (DNA): TGTGCCAGCAGTTACTCGAGGCGAGGGAGCAATCAGCCCCAGCATTTT. The chain employs TRBV6-5 and TRBJ1-5, with no clear D. The germline V and J ends were trimmed by 0 bases and 1 base, with 10 bases remaining between them. The CDR3 runs to 16 residues. CDR1 is MNHEY and CDR2 is SVGAGI in the germline V gene.

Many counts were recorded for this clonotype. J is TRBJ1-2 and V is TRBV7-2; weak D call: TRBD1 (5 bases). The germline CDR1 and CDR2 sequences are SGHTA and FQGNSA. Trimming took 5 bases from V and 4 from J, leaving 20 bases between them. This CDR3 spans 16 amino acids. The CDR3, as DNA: TGTGCCAGCAGCCCAAGTGGGACCGGGGCCACCTATGGCTACACCTTC. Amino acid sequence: CASSPSGTGATYGYTF. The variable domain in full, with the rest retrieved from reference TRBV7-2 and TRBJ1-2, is GAGVSQSPSNKVTEKGKDVELRCDPISGHTALYWYRQSLGQGLEFLIYFQGNSAPDKSGLPSDRFSAERTGGSVSTLTIQRTQQEDSAVYLCASSPSGTGATYGYTFGSGTRLTVV.

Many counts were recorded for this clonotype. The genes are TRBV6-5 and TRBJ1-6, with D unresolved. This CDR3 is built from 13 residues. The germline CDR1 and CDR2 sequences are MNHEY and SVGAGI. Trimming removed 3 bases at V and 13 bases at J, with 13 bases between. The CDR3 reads CASSYSGFFPLHF. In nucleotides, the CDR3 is TGTGCCAGCAGTTATTCGGGTTTTTTCCCCCTCCACTTT.

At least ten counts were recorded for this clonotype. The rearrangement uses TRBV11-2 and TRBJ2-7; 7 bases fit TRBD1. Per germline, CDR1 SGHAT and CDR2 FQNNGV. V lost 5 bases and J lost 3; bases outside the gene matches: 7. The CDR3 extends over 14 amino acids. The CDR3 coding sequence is TGTGCCAGCAGCCAAGGGGGCGGAATCTACGAGCAGTACTTC. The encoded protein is CASSQGGGIYEQYF.

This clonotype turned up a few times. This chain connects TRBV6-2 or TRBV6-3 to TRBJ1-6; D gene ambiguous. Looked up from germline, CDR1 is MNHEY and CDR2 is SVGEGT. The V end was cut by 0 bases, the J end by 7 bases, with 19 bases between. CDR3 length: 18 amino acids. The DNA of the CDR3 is TGTGCCAGCAGTTACTCAGCAGTCGGCGGCATAGCGAATTCACCCCTCCACTTT. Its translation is CASSYSAVGGIANSPLHF.

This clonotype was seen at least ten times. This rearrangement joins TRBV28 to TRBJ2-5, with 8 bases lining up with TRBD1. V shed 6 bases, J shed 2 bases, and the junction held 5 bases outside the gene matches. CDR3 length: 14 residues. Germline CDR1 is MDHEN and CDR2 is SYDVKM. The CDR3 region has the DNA TGTGCCAGCAGACTACAGGGGGGTCAAGAGACCCAGTACTTC. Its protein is CASRLQGGQETQYF.

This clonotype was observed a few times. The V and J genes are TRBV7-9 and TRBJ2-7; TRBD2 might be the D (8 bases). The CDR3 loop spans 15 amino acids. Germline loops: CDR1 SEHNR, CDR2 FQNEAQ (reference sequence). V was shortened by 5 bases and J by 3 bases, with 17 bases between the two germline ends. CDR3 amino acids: CASSPGGTRVYEQYF. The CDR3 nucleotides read TGTGCCAGCAGCCCAGGGGGGACTAGAGTCTACGAGCAGTACTTC.